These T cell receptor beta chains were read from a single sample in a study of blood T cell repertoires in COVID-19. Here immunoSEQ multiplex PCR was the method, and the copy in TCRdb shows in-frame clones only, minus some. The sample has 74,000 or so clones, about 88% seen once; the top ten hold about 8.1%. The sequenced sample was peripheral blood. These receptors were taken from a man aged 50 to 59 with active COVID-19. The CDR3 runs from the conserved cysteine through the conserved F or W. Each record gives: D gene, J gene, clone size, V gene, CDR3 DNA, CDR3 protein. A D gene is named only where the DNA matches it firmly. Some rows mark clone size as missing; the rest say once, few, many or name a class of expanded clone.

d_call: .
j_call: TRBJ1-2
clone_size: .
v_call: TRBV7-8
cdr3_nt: TGTGCCAGCAGCTTTCGGGGGAGTGGCTACACCTTC
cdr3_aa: CASSFRGSGYTF

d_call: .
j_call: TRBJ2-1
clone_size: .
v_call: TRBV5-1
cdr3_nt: TGCGCCAGCAGCTTGGCCGTTAGTACAGGGTCCTACAATGAGCAGTTCTTC
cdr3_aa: CASSLAVSTGSYNEQFF

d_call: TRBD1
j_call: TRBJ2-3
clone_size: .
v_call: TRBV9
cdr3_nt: TGTGCCAGCAGCGAAGGGGGCCTTCGCACAGATACGCAGTATTTT
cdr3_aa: CASSEGGLRTDTQYF

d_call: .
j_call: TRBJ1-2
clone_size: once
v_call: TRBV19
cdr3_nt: TGTGCCAGTAGTTTTGCCACACGCTATGGCTACACCTTC
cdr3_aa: CASSFATRYGYTF

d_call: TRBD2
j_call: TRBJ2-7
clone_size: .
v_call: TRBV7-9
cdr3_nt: TGTGCCAGCAGCCCCCGCGCAGCGGGGGGGCACGAGCAGTACTTC
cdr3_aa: CASSPRAAGGHEQYF

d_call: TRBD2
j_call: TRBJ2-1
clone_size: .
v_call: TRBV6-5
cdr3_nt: TGTGCCAGCAGTTTCGGGACTAGTGGGGACAATGAGCAGTTCTTC
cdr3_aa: CASSFGTSGDNEQFF

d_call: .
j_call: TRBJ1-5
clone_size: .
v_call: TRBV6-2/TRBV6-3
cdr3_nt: TGTGCCAGCAGTTGGGCAAGCAATCAGCCCCAGCATTTT
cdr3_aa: CASSWASNQPQHF

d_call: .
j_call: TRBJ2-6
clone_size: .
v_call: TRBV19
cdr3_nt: TGTGCCAGTAGTTTGCCAGGGGCTGGGGCCAACGTCCTGACTTTC
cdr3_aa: CASSLPGAGANVLTF

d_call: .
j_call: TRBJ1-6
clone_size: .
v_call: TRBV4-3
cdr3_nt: TGCGCCAGCAGCCAAAGACAGCATGATAATTCACCCCTCCACTTT
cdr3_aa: CASSQRQHDNSPLHF

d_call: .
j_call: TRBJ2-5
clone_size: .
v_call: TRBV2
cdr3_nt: TGTGCCAGCAGTGACGGTCGGGAGACCCAGTACTTC
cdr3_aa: CASSDGRETQYF

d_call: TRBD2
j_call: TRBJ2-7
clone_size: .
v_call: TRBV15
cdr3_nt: TGTGCCACCAGCTTCACGGCGGGGGTCCGCGAGCAGTACTTC
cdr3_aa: CATSFTAGVREQYF

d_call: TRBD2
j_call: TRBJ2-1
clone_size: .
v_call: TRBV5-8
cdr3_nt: TGTGCCAGCAGCTTGGTCGCGGGGGGGAGCAATGAGCAGTTCTTC
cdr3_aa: CASSLVAGGSNEQFF

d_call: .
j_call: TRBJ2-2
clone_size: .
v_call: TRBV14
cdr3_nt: TGTGCCAGCAGCACTCACAGGGCCAGCGGGGAGCTGTTTTTT
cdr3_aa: CASSTHRASGELFF

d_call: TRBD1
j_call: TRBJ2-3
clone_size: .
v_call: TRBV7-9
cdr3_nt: TGTGCCAGCAGCCCGAGTCGGGGACAGAGCACAGATACGCAGTATTTT
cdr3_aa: CASSPSRGQSTDTQYF

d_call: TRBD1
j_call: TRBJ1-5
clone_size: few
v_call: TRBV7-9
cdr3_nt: TGTGCCAGCAGCCCTGGACAGGGCAATCAGCCCCAGCATTTT
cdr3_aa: CASSPGQGNQPQHF

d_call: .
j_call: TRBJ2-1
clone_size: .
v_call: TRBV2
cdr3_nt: TGTGCCAGCAGAGACTCAAGCGGTTCCTACAATGAGCAGTTCTTC
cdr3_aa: CASRDSSGSYNEQFF

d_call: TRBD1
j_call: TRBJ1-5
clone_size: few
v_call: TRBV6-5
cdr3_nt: TGTGCCAGCAGGCCCCTTAGGACAGGGGATCAGCCCCAGCATTTT
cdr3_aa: CASRPLRTGDQPQHF

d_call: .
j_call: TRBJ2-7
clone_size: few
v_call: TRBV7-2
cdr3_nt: TGTGCCAGCACTCGAGGAGCGGGCTCCCTGGGGCACTTC
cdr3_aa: CASTRGAGSLGHF

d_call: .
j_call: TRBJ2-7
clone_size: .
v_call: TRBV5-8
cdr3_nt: TGTGCCAGCAGCTCCCCAGGGCGCTACGAGCAGTACTTC
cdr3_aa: CASSSPGRYEQYF